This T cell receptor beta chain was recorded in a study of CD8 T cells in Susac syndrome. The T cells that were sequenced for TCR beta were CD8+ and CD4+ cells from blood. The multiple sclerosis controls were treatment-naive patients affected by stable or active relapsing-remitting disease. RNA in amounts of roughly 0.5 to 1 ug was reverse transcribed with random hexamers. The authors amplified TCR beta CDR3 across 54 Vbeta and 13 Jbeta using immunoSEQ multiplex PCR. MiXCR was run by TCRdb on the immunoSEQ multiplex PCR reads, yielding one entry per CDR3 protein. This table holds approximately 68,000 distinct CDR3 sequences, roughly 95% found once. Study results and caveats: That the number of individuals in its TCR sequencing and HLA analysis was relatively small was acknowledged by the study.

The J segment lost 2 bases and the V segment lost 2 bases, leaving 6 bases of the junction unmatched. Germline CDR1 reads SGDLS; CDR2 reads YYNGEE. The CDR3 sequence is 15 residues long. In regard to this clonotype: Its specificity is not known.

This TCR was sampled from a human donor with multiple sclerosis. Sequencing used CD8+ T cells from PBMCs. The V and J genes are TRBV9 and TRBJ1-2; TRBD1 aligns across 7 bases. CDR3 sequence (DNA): TGTGCCAGCAGCGTGGGACCGGGACAGAACTATGGCTACACCTTC. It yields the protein CASSVGPGQNYGYTF.